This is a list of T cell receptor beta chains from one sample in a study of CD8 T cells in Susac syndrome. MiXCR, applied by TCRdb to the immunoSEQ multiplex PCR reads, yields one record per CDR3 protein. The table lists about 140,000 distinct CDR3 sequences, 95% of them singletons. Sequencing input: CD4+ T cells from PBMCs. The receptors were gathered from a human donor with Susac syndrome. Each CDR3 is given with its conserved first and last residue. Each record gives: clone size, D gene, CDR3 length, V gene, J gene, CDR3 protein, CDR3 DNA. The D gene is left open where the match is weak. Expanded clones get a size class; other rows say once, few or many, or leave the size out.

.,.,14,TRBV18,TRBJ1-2,CASSPVTTSDGYTF,TGTGCCAGCTCACCTGTTACGACCAGCGATGGCTACACCTTC
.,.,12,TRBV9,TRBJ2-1,CASSPDFNEQFF,TGTGCCAGCAGCCCCGACTTCAATGAGCAGTTCTTC
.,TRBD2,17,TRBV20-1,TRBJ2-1,CSARKTSGSGSYNEQFF,TGCAGTGCTAGAAAGACTAGCGGGAGTGGATCCTACAATGAGCAGTTCTTC
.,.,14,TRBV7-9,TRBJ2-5,CASSSSAGRETQYF,TGTGCCAGCAGCTCCTCGGCGGGAAGGGAGACCCAGTACTTC
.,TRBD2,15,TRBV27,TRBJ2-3,CASMGTTSLADTQYF,TGTGCCAGCATGGGAACGACTAGCCTCGCAGATACGCAGTATTTT
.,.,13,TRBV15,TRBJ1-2,CATSRSRGSGYTF,TGTGCCACCAGCCGCTCACGGGGGAGCGGCTACACCTTC
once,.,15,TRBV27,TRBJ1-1,CASSLRRGVGTEAFF,TGTGCCAGCAGTTTACGTCGTGGGGTGGGCACTGAAGCTTTCTTT
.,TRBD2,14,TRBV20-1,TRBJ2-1,CSARIAGGYNEQFF,TGCAGTGCTAGAATAGCGGGAGGCTACAATGAGCAGTTCTTC
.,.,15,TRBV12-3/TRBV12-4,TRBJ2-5,CASSFRQLPQETQYF,TGTGCCAGCAGTTTTCGACAACTGCCTCAAGAGACCCAGTACTTC
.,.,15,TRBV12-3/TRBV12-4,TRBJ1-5,CASSRRDGHNQPQHF,TGTGCCAGCAGCCGCCGGGACGGTCACAATCAGCCCCAGCATTTT
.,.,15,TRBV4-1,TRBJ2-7,CASSQDSSPGGEQYF,TGCGCCAGCAGCCAAGACAGTTCCCCTGGAGGCGAGCAGTACTTC
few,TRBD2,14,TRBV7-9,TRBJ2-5,CASSSRTGGETQYF,TGTGCCAGCAGCTCCCGGACGGGGGGGGAGACCCAGTACTTC
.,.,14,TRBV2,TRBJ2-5,CASSVQSPLETQYF,TGTGCCAGCAGTGTGCAGTCCCCCCTGGAGACCCAGTACTTC
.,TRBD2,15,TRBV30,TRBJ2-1,CAWSRLAGGNNEQFF,TGTGCCTGGAGTAGACTAGCGGGAGGGAACAATGAGCAGTTCTTC
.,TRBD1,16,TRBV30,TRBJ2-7,CAWSAKDRGQTYEQYF,TGTGCCTGGAGTGCAAAGGACAGGGGGCAAACTTACGAGCAGTACTTC
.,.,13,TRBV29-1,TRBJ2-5,CSVGDTPGETQYF,TGCAGCGTTGGGGACACTCCAGGGGAGACCCAGTACTTC
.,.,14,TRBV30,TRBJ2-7,CAWSVRKSSYEQYF,TGTGCCTGGAGTGTACGCAAAAGCTCCTACGAGCAGTACTTC
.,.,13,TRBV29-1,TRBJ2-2,CSVGRRGAGELFF,TGCAGCGTTGGACGGAGAGGGGCCGGGGAGCTGTTTTTT
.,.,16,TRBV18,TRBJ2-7,CASSPPGLGSSYEQYF,TGTGCCAGCTCACCACCGGGACTTGGGAGCTCCTACGAGCAGTACTTC
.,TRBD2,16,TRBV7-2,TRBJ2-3,CASSLVLAGATDTQYF,TGTGCCAGCAGCTTAGTGCTGGCGGGAGCGACAGATACGCAGTATTTT
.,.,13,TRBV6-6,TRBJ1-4,CASSYFDGEKLFF,TGTGCCAGCAGTTACTTTGACGGTGAAAAGCTGTTTTTT
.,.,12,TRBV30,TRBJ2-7,CAWRKGAYEQYF,TGTGCCTGGAGGAAGGGGGCCTACGAGCAGTACTTC
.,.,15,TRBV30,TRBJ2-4,CAWAVGGMAKNIQYF,TGTGCCTGGGCGGTGGGGGGTATGGCCAAAAACATTCAGTACTTC
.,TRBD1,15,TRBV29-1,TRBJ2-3,CSVGQDRDKTDTQYF,TGCAGCGTTGGACAAGACAGGGATAAGACAGATACGCAGTATTTT
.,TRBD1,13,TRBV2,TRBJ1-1,CASTQGENTEAFF,TGTGCCAGCACCCAGGGGGAGAACACTGAAGCTTTCTTT
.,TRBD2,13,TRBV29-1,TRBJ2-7,CSVGGSSSGEQYF,TGCAGCGTGGGGGGGAGTAGTTCGGGCGAGCAGTACTTC
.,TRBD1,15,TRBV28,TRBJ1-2,CASSQPGTGFYGYTF,TGTGCCAGCAGTCAACCCGGGACAGGGTTTTATGGCTACACCTTC